The 15 T cell receptor beta chains in this list originate from one sample, sequenced in a study of blood T cell repertoires in COVID-19. The method was immunoSEQ multiplex PCR; TCRdb's version includes in-frame clones alone and lacks a portion of them. The table lists around 240,000 clones, 70% to 90% of them singletons. Sequences were obtained from PBMCs or T cells enriched from blood (not recorded which). The receptors derive from a woman between 45 and 65 years old who had recovered from COVID-19.

As regards this clone: Germline and junction disagree at one end, which may indicate a read error. The CDR3 here is CASSFAPGTNEKLFF. CDR3 nucleotide sequence: TGTGCTAGCAGTTTCGCCCCGGGAACTAATGAAAAACTGTTTTTT. This sequence joins TRBV7-7 and TRBJ1-4; D not resolved. The CDR3 loop spans 15 amino acids. Germline-derived CDR1 and CDR2 are SSHAT and FNYEAQ (reference sequence).

This chain uses TRBV9 with TRBJ2-5; D perhaps matches TRBD2 (5 bases). The CDR3 has 15 amino acids. Germline V gives CDR1 SGDLS, CDR2 YYNGEE. Trimming removed 4 bases at V and 2 bases at J, with 15 bases between. CDR3 DNA sequence: TGTGCCAGCAGCCATAATAACCGGGAACAAGAGACCCAGTACTTC. This gives the protein CASSHNNREQETQYF.

V usage is TRBV9 and J usage is TRBJ2-7, with 8 bases that match TRBD1. The CDR3 loop spans 16 amino acids. Per the germline V gene, CDR1 is SGDLS and CDR2 is YYNGEE. V gave up 0 bases and J gave up 5 bases; unmatched junction bases: 10. CDR3 DNA sequence: TGTGCCAGCAGCGTAGGGGCCGGGACAGGCGCCGACGAGCAGTACTTC. Amino acids: CASSVGAGTGADEQYF. Based on the CDR3 plus reference TRBV9 and TRBJ2-7, the full variable domain is DSGVTQTPKHLITATGQRVTLRCSPRSGDLSVYWYQQSLDQGLQFLIQYYNGEERAKGNILERFSAQQFPDLHSELNLSSLELGDSALYFCASSVGAGTGADEQYFGPGTRLTVT.

This chain uses TRBV28 with TRBJ2-1; TRBD2 is a possible D gene (6 bases). Germline V gene lookup returns CDR1 MDHEN and CDR2 SYDVKM. Trimming removed 5 bases at V and 2 bases at J, with 13 bases between. The CDR3 loop spans 15 amino acids. The CDR3 protein is CASSPRGAAYNEQFF. The CDR3 DNA sequence: TGTGCCAGCAGTCCGCGCGGGGCCGCCTACAATGAGCAGTTCTTC.

The chain couples TRBV6-4 to TRBJ1-1; D may be TRBD1 (5 bases). V lost 5 bases, J lost 5 bases, and 18 bases lay in between. The CDR3 is 15 amino acids. The germline V gene has CDR1 MRHNA and CDR2 SNTAGT. The CDR3 nucleotides are TGTGCCAGCAGTAGGTATGGGGAGGGGAAAACTGAAGCTTTCTTT. This codes for CASSRYGEGKTEAFF.

The J gene is TRBJ2-6, the V gene TRBV5-1, with D perhaps TRBD2 (6 bases). CDR1 SGHRS and CDR2 YFSETQ come from the germline V gene. Trimming pared 0 bases from V and 8 bases from J, leaving 15 bases between. The CDR3 totals 16 residues. The CDR3 sequence: CASSLAAGRVTNVLTF. The DNA for the CDR3 is TGCGCCAGCAGCTTGGCCGCGGGGCGCGTAACCAACGTCCTGACTTTC. Supplemented by reference TRBV5-1 and TRBJ2-6, the full variable domain reads KAGVTQTPRYLIKTRGQQVTLSCSPISGHRSVSWYQQTPGQGLQFLFEYFSETQRNKGNFPGRFSGRQFSNSRSEMNVSTLELGDSALYLCASSLAAGRVTNVLTFGAGSRLTVL.

The chain joins TRBV28 to TRBJ1-5; 9 bases map to TRBD1. This CDR3 is built from 13 residues. Germline V gene sequence: CDR1 MDHEN, CDR2 SYDVKM. V shed 10 bases, J shed 9 bases, and the junction held 10 bases outside the gene matches. CDR3 nucleotide sequence: TGTGCCATCGCGGGACAGGGCTCTGGGCCCCAGCATTTT. The encoded protein is CAIAGQGSGPQHF.

The V and J genes are TRBV27 and TRBJ2-7; D not certain. Germline loops: CDR1 MNHEY, CDR2 SMNVEV (reference sequence). The V and J ends lost 4 bases and 1 base respectively, with 11 bases between them. CDR3 length: 14 amino acids. CDR3 bases: TGTGCCAGCAGTTCGCCGGCTAGTTCCTACGAGCAGTACTTC. Translating it yields CASSSPASSYEQYF.

This chain links TRBV12-3 or TRBV12-4 with TRBJ1-6; unclear D gene. The CDR3 is made up of 12 amino acids. Trimming cost V 6 bases and J 6 bases, with 6 bases left between them. CDR3 amino acids: CASSPRNSPLHF. CDR3 sequence (DNA): TGTGCCAGCAGCCCCCGTAATTCACCCCTCCACTTT.

The chain recombines TRBV3-1 (or the pseudogene TRBV3-2) with TRBJ2-3, with a possible D match to TRBD2 (5 bases). Per germline, CDR1 LGHDT and CDR2 YNNKEL (reference sequence). This CDR3 spans 15 amino acids. Between the trimmed V and J ends, which lost 4 bases and 1 base, there was a span of 12 bases. CDR3 protein: CASSPKQLGTDTQYF. CDR3 DNA: TGTGCCAGCAGCCCCAAGCAACTAGGCACAGATACGCAGTATTTT.

The chain links TRBV7-2 to TRBJ1-5; D possibly corresponds to TRBD1 (6 bases). The germline V gene has CDR1 SGHTA and CDR2 FQGNSA. Deletions cut 5 bases from V and 2 bases from J, with 13 bases between. This CDR3 has 15 residues. The CDR3 region is CASSPRGAGNQPQHF. The DNA of the CDR3 is TGTGCCAGCAGCCCCCGGGGGGCGGGCAATCAGCCCCAGCATTTT.

The J gene is TRBJ2-3, the V gene TRBV7-3; the D gene is possibly TRBD2 (6 bases). This CDR3 contains 13 residues. From germline, CDR1 is SGHTA and CDR2 FQGTGA. V was clipped by 2 bases and J by 6 bases, with 9 bases between them. The CDR3 protein is CASSLFGSDTQYF. CDR3 in DNA: TGTGCCAGCAGCTTATTCGGGAGTGATACGCAGTATTTT.

This clone showed up just once. The V gene is TRBV6-5, the J gene TRBJ2-3; TRBD2 matches 9 bases. V gave up 4 bases and J gave up 1 base; unmatched junction bases: 6. The CDR3 spans 16 residues. Germline V CDR1 and CDR2: MNHEY, SVGAGI. The CDR3 reads CASSSIAGEGTDTQYF. The CDR3 DNA follows: TGTGCCAGCAGTTCCATAGCGGGAGAGGGCACAGATACGCAGTATTTT.

The V and J genes are TRBV11-1 and TRBJ2-1, with 13 bases identical to TRBD2. The ends lost 5 bases at V and 8 bases at J; junction bases unmatched: 6. The germline V gene encodes CDR1 SGHAT and CDR2 FQDESV (reference sequence). The CDR3 extends over 15 amino acids. The CDR3, as DNA: TGTGCCAGCAGCCCTAGACTAGCGGGAGGTTATGAGCAGTTCTTC. Protein product: CASSPRLAGGYEQFF.

The gene calls are TRBV28 and TRBJ2-7; D gene uncertain. Trimming cost V 4 bases and J 3 bases, with 7 bases left between them. This CDR3 contains 12 residues. Germline V gene sequence: CDR1 MDHEN, CDR2 SYDVKM. Written as DNA, the CDR3 is TGTGCCAGCAGTTCACAAATCTACGAGCAGTACTTC. It translates to CASSSQIYEQYF.